The next 6 T cell receptor beta chains were all read from a single sample in a study of shared clonotypes between healthy human individuals (dated by TCRdb to about 2020). Library method: the immunoSEQ multiplex PCR assay. TCRdb holds this immuneACCESS table with in-frame rearrangements only. Some clones are missing; in checked studies, unresolved V genes explain under half, and the rest has no known cause. The sample table contains millions of clones; only one count was recorded for 80% to 95% of them. The top ten hold 0.35% to 0.5% of the sample. Sequencing input: naive CD4+ T cells from PBMCs. The meaning of the sample's cell subset or site label: CD45RA+ positively selected. All receptors derive from a man between 18 and 35 years old in good health. Some clones in this sample may be carry-over from other donors' samples.

The chain couples TRBV19 to TRBJ2-5; 9 bases line up with TRBD2. Germline CDR1 is LNHDA and CDR2 is SQIVND (reference sequence). The CDR3 is 17 residues long. The trim removed 3 bases at V and 4 bases at J, leaving 12 bases unmatched. The chain's CDR3 is CASSILWDSGGAETQYF. CDR3 in DNA: TGTGCCAGTAGTATCCTGTGGGATAGCGGGGGCGCAGAGACCCAGTACTTC.

This clone came up once. This rearrangement joins TRBV4-3 to TRBJ2-2; 9 nucleotides align to TRBD1. J gave up 4 bases and V 2 bases, and 8 bases lay outside the gene matches. Germline CDR1 reads LGHNA; CDR2 reads YSLEER. The CDR3 spans 17 residues. The CDR3 reads CASSQPGTGLGTGELFF. The CDR3 nucleotides read TGCGCCAGCAGCCAACCCGGGACAGGGTTGGGCACCGGGGAGCTGTTTTTT.

The chain carries TRBV7-2 and TRBJ2-3; the match to TRBD2 covers 15 bases. There are 17 residues in the CDR3. With 5 bases clipped from V and 6 bases from J, the junction kept 9 bases outside the gene matches. Germline V lookup: CDR1 SGHTA, CDR2 FQGNSA. The CDR3 reads CASSLTAGTSGRDTQYF. CDR3 DNA: TGTGCCAGCAGCCTCACCGCCGGGACTAGCGGGAGGGATACGCAGTATTTT.

J is TRBJ1-4 and V is TRBV5-1, with TRBD1 matching over 7 bases. CDR3 size: 17 residues. Unmatched junction bases numbered 12, after V lost 0 bases and J lost 7 bases. The germline CDR1 and CDR2 sequences are SGHRS and YFSETQ. The CDR3 sequence is CASSLGINRGGGEKLFF. The CDR3 region has the DNA TGCGCCAGCAGCTTGGGAATAAACAGGGGTGGAGGTGAAAAACTGTTTTTT.

This clone was found once. The rearrangement joins TRBV18 to TRBJ2-2, with D maybe TRBD2 (5 bases). Germline CDR1 KGHSH, CDR2 LQKENI. The CDR3 is 16 residues long. Trimming took 5 bases from V and 6 from J, leaving 19 bases between them. The DNA of the CDR3 is TGTGCCAGCTCATCTACCACTGGACTTAACCCCGGGGAGCTGTTTTTT. It encodes CASSSTTGLNPGELFF.

The rearrangement uses TRBV19 and TRBJ2-3, with 10 bases aligning to TRBD2. The germline gives CDR1 LNHDA, CDR2 SQIVND (reference sequence). The junction had 4 bases not matched to a gene; V was cut back by 3 bases and J by 1 base. The CDR3 covers 16 residues. The CDR3 coding sequence is TGTGCCAGTAGTATTGGTACTAGCGGGGGCACAGATACGCAGTATTTT. Translating gives CASSIGTSGGTDTQYF.